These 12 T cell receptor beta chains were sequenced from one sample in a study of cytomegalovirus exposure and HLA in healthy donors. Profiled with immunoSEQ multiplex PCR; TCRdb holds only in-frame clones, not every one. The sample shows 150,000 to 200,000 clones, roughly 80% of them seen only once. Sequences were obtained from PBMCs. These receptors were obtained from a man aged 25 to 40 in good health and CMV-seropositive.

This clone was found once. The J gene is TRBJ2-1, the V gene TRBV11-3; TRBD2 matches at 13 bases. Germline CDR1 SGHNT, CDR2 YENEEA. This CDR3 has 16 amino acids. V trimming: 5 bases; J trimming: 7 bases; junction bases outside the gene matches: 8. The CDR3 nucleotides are TGTGCCAGCAGCCCCCGAGGACTAGCGGGGGTTAATGAGCAGTTCTTC. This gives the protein CASSPRGLAGVNEQFF.

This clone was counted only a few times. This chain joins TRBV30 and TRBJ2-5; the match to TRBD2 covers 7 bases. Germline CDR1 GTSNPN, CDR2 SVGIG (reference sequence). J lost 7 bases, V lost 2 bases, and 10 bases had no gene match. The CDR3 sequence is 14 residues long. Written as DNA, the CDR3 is TGTGCCTGGAGTAGGCTAGCGGAGTCCGGGACCCAGTACTTC. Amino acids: CAWSRLAESGTQYF. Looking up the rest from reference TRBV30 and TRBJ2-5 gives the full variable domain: SQTIHQWPATLVQPVGSPLSLECTVEGTSNPNLYWYRQAAGRGLQLLFYSVGIGQISSEVPQNLSASRPQDRQFILSSKKLLLSDSGFYLCAWSRLAESGTQYFGPGTRLLVL.

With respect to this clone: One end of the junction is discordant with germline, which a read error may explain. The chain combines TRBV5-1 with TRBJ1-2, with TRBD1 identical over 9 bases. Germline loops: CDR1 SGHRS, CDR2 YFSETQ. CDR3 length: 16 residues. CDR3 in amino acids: CASSLAPGTGLHGHTF. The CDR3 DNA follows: TGCGCCAGCAGCTTGGCCCCCGGGACAGGGCTTCATGGCCACACCTTC.

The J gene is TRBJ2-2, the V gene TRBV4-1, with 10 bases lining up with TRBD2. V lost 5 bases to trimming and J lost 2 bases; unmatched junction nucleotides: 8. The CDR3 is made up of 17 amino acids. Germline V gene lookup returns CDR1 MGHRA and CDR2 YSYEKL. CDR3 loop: CASSTRTSGSNTGELFF. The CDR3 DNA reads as TGCGCCAGCAGCACTCGGACTAGCGGCTCTAACACCGGGGAGCTGTTTTTT.

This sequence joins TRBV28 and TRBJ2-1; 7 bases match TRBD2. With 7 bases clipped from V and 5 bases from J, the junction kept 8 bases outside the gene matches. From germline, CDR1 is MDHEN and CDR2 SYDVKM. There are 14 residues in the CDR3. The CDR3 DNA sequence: TGTGCCAGCACTATTCCGGGGGGAAACAATGAGCAGTTCTTC. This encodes CASTIPGGNNEQFF.

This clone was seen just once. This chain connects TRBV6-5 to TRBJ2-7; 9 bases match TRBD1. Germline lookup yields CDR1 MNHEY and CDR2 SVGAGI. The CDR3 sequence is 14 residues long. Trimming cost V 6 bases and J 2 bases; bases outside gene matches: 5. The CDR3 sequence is CASSRTGETYEQYF. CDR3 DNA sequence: TGTGCCAGCAGCCGGACAGGGGAAACCTACGAGCAGTACTTC.

The CDR3 spells CASSFPLSTGRTEAFF. The CDR3, as DNA: TGTGCCAGCAGTTTCCCTCTCTCGACAGGCCGGACTGAAGCTTTCTTT. The chain joins TRBV28 to TRBJ1-1; possibly TRBD1 for D (6 bases). The CDR3 consists of 16 residues. Trimming pared 3 bases from V and 5 bases from J, leaving 19 bases between. Germline V gene lookup returns CDR1 MDHEN and CDR2 SYDVKM.

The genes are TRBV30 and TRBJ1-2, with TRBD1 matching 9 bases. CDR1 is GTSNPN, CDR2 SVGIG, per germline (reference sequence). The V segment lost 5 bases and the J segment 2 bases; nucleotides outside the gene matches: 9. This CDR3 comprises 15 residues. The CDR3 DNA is TGTGCCTGGGCAGCCCCCGGGACAGGGAACTATGGCTACACCTTC. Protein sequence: CAWAAPGTGNYGYTF.

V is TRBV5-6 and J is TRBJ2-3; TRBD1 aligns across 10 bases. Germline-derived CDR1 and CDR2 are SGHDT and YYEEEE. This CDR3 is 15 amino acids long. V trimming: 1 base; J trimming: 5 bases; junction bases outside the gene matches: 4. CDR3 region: CASSLRQGAGDTQYF. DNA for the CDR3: TGTGCCAGCAGCTTGCGACAGGGGGCAGGAGATACGCAGTATTTT.

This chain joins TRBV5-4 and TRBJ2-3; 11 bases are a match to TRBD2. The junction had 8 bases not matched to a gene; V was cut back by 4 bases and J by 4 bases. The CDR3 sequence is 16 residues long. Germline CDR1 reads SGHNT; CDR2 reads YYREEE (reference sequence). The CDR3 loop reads CASSELSGGASDTQYF. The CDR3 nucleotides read TGTGCCAGCAGCGAACTTAGCGGGGGGGCCTCAGATACGCAGTATTTT.

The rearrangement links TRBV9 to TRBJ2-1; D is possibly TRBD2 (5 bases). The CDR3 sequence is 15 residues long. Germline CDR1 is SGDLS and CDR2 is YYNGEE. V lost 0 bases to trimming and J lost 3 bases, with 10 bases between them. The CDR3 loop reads CASSVGSGLYNEQFF. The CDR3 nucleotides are TGTGCCAGCAGCGTAGGGAGCGGACTCTACAATGAGCAGTTCTTC.

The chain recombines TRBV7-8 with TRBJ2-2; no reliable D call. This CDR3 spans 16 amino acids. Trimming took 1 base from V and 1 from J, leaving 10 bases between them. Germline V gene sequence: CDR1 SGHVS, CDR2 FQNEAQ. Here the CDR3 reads CASSLDQRLNTGELFF. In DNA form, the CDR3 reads TGTGCCAGCAGCTTAGATCAGCGTCTGAACACCGGGGAGCTGTTTTTT. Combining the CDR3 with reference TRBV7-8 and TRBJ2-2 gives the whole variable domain GAGVSQSPRYKVAKRGQDVALRCDPISGHVSLFWYQQALGQGPEFLTYFQNEAQLDKSGLPSDRFFAERPEGSVSTLKIQRTQQEDSAVYLCASSLDQRLNTGELFFGEGSRLTVL.